The 14 T cell receptor beta chains reported below all come from one sample, sequenced in a study of low-dose radiotherapy and immunotherapy resistance in tumors. First-strand cDNA relied on TRAV- and TRBV-specific primers spanning alpha and beta chains. A roughly 22-cycle PCR with a constant-region primer and V-primer adapter amplified TCRs. TCRdb itself ran the reads through MiXCR, one entry per CDR3 protein. This table holds about 82,000 distinct CDR3 sequences, under 20% found once. Specified time point: before trial treatment. The sequencing used PBMCs, collected before treatment. The receptor source for this set is a male donor with prostate cancer.

The table lists this clonotype with many counts. The J gene is TRBJ1-3, the V gene TRBV20-1; D gene uncertain. Germline CDR1 DFQATT, CDR2 SNEGSKA (reference sequence). The germline V and J ends were trimmed by 0 bases and 8 bases, with 17 bases remaining between them. This CDR3 contains 15 residues. CDR3 in amino acids: CSARDVGYSLDTIYF. CDR3 DNA sequence: TGCAGTGCTAGAGATGTTGGGTATTCTCTGGACACCATATATTTT.

This clonotype qualifies as medium-sized. V is TRBV4-3 and J is TRBJ1-4, with a tentative D call TRBD1 (5 bases). The CDR3 runs to 15 residues. V was trimmed by 4 bases and J by 7 bases, leaving 16 bases between them. Germline values: CDR1 LGHNA, CDR2 YSLEER. The CDR3 DNA sequence: TGCGCCAGCAGCCCGAGCGCAGGGAGTACTGAAAAACTGTTTTTT. Protein sequence: CASSPSAGSTEKLFF.

This clonotype was found many times. This chain joins TRBV3-1 and TRBJ2-7; D is possibly TRBD1 or TRBD2 (5 bases each). Looked up from germline, CDR1 is LGHDT and CDR2 is YNNKEL (reference sequence). The length of the CDR3 is 18 residues. The V gene lost 4 bases and the J gene lost 2 bases, with 24 bases spanning the gap. The CDR3 coding sequence is TGTGCCAGCAGCCTGCCGGACGGGACGGCAAACCAACCCTACGAGCAGTACTTC. Translation: CASSLPDGTANQPYEQYF.

This clonotype showed up just once. V usage is TRBV5-8 and J usage is TRBJ1-1; 7 nucleotides line up with TRBD1. CDR1 and CDR2 from the germline V gene are SGHTS and YDEGEE. V lost 0 bases, J lost 4 bases, and 9 bases stayed unmatched. This CDR3 is built from 16 residues. CDR3 nucleotides: TGTGCCAGCAGCTTGGTCCCCACAGGGGTGGGCACTGAAGCTTTCTTT. Amino acid sequence: CASSLVPTGVGTEAFF.

This clonotype was detected many times. J is TRBJ1-1 and V is TRBV19, with TRBD1 matching 9 bases. J gave up 7 bases and V 5 bases, and 8 bases lay outside the gene matches. The CDR3 loop spans 14 amino acids. From germline, CDR1 is LNHDA and CDR2 SQIVND (reference sequence). The CDR3: CASSPGDRVGEAFF. Written as DNA, the CDR3 is TGTGCCAGTAGTCCAGGGGACAGGGTTGGTGAAGCTTTCTTT.

This clonotype was observed at least ten times. The CDR3 nucleotides are TGTGCCAGCAGCCAACAGGAACGCACAGATACGCAGTATTTT. Amino acids: CASSQQERTDTQYF. The rearrangement links TRBV14 to TRBJ2-3; D is unclear. Germline V gene lookup returns CDR1 SGHDN and CDR2 FVKESK. The V end was cut by 2 bases, the J end by 1 base, with 7 bases between. The CDR3 sequence is 14 residues long.

Details on this clonotype: An end of the junction differs from the germline gene, which may be a read error. This chain connects TRBV10-3 to TRBJ2-3; 7 bases match TRBD2. The germline CDR1 and CDR2 sequences are ENHRY and SYGVKD. The CDR3 runs 16 residues. CDR3 nucleotides: TGTGCCTTCAGTGAGAGGAGTGGGGGGGACACAGATACGCAGTATTTT. It yields the protein CAFSERSGGDTDTQYF.

V gene TRBV6-2 or TRBV6-3 combines with J gene TRBJ2-2; a weak D match, TRBD2 (5 bases). Germline V gives CDR1 MNHEY, CDR2 SVGEGT. The CDR3 contains 15 residues. V dropped 2 bases and J dropped 7 bases, with 14 bases sitting between them. As DNA, the CDR3 is TGTGCCAGCAGTTACGCCGTGACTACAAACGGGGAGCTGTTTTTT. Translated: CASSYAVTTNGELFF.

This clonotype was seen once. The rearrangement joins TRBV29-1 to TRBJ1-2, with 7 positions matching TRBD1. The V segment lost 1 base and the J segment 4 bases; nucleotides outside the gene matches: 6. This CDR3 is built from 14 residues. Germline V gene data show CDR1 as SQVTM and CDR2 as ANQGSEA. The CDR3, as DNA: TGCAGCGTTGAAGGAGGGACAGCAATCTATGGCTACACCTTC. Encoded protein: CSVEGGTAIYGYTF.

This clonotype was recorded at least ten times. The rearrangement joins TRBV9 to TRBJ2-7; no firm D call. The V gene lost 0 bases and the J gene lost 2 bases, with 6 bases spanning the gap. CDR1 is SGDLS and CDR2 is YYNGEE in the germline V gene. The CDR3 is 13 amino acids. DNA for the CDR3: TGTGCCAGCAGCGTAGGAGCGACCTACGAGCAGTACTTC. This sequence encodes CASSVGATYEQYF. Full variable domain (rest looked up from reference TRBV9 and TRBJ2-7): DSGVTQTPKHLITATGQRVTLRCSPRSGDLSVYWYQQSLDQGLQFLIQYYNGEERAKGNILERFSAQQFPDLHSELNLSSLELGDSALYFCASSVGATYEQYFGPGTRLTVT.

This clonotype has a count of ten or more. The V and J genes are TRBV2 and TRBJ1-1; unclear D gene. CDR3 length equals 13 residues. V lost 2 bases and J 2 bases, leaving 6 bases between the germline ends. In germline, CDR1 is SNHLY, CDR2 FYNNEI. The CDR3 reads CASSERANTEAFF. As DNA, the CDR3 is TGTGCCAGCAGTGAACGGGCTAACACTGAAGCTTTCTTT.

At least ten counts were recorded for this clonotype. The chain is built from TRBV20-1 and TRBJ1-1; weak D call: TRBD1 (5 bases). Germline V gene sequence: CDR1 DFQATT, CDR2 SNEGSKA (reference sequence). The CDR3 has 15 residues. Trimming pared 6 bases from V and 0 bases from J, leaving 17 bases between. The CDR3 DNA is TGCAGTGCCATTAACCACGACAGACTGAACACTGAAGCTTTCTTT. Translation gives CSAINHDRLNTEAFF.

This chain links TRBV5-6 with TRBJ2-4; 8 bases map to TRBD1. The V gene end was trimmed by 0 bases and the J gene end by 1 base; junction bases not matched to a gene: 3. The length of the CDR3 is 16 residues. Germline values: CDR1 SGHDT, CDR2 YYEEEE. The CDR3 nucleotides are TGTGCCAGCAGCTTGGGGACAGGGACGGCCAAAAACATTCAGTACTTC. Translation gives CASSLGTGTAKNIQYF.

In its sample, this clonotype was seen many times. This rearrangement joins TRBV4-2 to TRBJ2-5, with D hard to call. V lost 1 base, J lost 5 bases, and 5 bases lay in between. From germline, CDR1 is LGHNA and CDR2 YNFKEQ. This CDR3 contains 12 residues. The CDR3 loop reads CASSQVRETQYF. CDR3 nucleotides: TGTGCCAGCAGCCAAGTACGGGAGACCCAGTACTTC.